Following are 11 T cell receptor beta chains from one sample sequenced in a study of blood T cell repertoires in COVID-19 (dated by TCRdb to 2018 to 2020). Libraries came from the immunoSEQ multiplex PCR assay. The clones in this table, taken by TCRdb from immuneACCESS, are in-frame only. Not every clone is retained; where verified, under half of the shortfall comes from an unresolved V gene, and the cause of the rest is unknown. The sample data list 240,000 or so clones, and 87% of these were observed just once. The ten largest account for just over 7% of the sample. The sample taken for sequencing was peripheral blood. The receptor set was obtained from a man between 60 and 75 years old who had recovered from COVID-19.

The rearrangement uses TRBV7-2 and TRBJ2-2, with 8 bases that match TRBD2. CDR3 length: 15 amino acids. Trimming removed 1 base from V and 8 bases from J; junction bases left unmatched: 6. Per the germline V gene, CDR1 is SGHTA and CDR2 is FQGNSA. CDR3 loop: CASSLVLAGYGELFF. In DNA form, the CDR3 reads TGTGCCAGCAGCTTAGTTTTAGCGGGGTATGGGGAGCTGTTTTTT.

This clone was picked up one time. The chain recombines TRBV5-6 with TRBJ2-3; 7 bases fit TRBD1. Looked up from germline, CDR1 is SGHDT and CDR2 is YYEEEE. Unmatched junction bases numbered 12, after V lost 4 bases and J lost 1 base. The CDR3 totals 17 residues. The CDR3, as DNA: TGTGCCAGCAGCGACGGACAGGCCCCCCTACGCACAGATACGCAGTATTTT. Translation: CASSDGQAPLRTDTQYF.

CDR3 bases: TGTGCCAGCAGCCTCATCGGGTACGAGCAGTACGTC. Translation gives CASSLIGYEQYV. V usage is TRBV6-5 and J usage is TRBJ2-7; D uncertain. There are 12 residues in the CDR3. V shed 6 bases and J shed 4 bases, with 10 bases lying between them. Looked up from germline, CDR1 is MNHEY and CDR2 is SVGAGI.

CDR3 coding DNA: TGTGCCTGGAGTGCTTACACTGAAGCTTTCTTT. The encoded protein is CAWSAYTEAFF. The chain uses TRBV30 and TRBJ1-1; D is unclear. CDR3 length: 11 amino acids. Germline assignment: CDR1 GTSNPN and CDR2 SVGIG (reference sequence). Trimming shortened V by 1 base and J by 3 bases, and 3 bases separated the two germline ends.

V is TRBV19 and J is TRBJ1-5; maybe TRBD1 (5 bases). Germline CDR1 LNHDA, CDR2 SQIVND (reference sequence). V lost 5 bases and J 2 bases, leaving 16 bases between the germline ends. The CDR3 contains 16 residues. The CDR3 loop reads CASSLGTPWGNQPQHF. Here the CDR3 DNA reads TGTGCCAGTAGTCTAGGGACTCCCTGGGGCAATCAGCCCCAGCATTTT.

This sequence joins TRBV6-5 and TRBJ2-1; 8 bases are shared with TRBD1. Germline V gene sequence: CDR1 MNHEY, CDR2 SVGAGI. V trimming: 7 bases; J trimming: 6 bases; junction bases outside the gene matches: 5. This CDR3 comprises 13 residues. CDR3 DNA sequence: TGTGCCAGCACCAGGGGGCTTATCAATGAGCAGTTCTTC. Amino acids: CASTRGLINEQFF.

The chain has TRBV30 and TRBJ1-1; possibly TRBD1 for D (6 bases). The V gene lost 3 bases and the J gene lost 6 bases, with 11 bases spanning the gap. The CDR3 extends over 12 amino acids. The germline V gene has CDR1 GTSNPN and CDR2 SVGIG (reference sequence). This chain's CDR3 is CAWRSQGPEAFF. CDR3 bases: TGTGCCTGGAGGTCACAGGGACCTGAAGCTTTCTTT.

The chain links TRBV19 to TRBJ1-6; D gene ambiguous. V lost 4 bases, J lost 0 bases, and 10 bases lay in between. Germline V CDR1 and CDR2: LNHDA, SQIVND (reference sequence). This CDR3 comprises 16 residues. The CDR3 DNA is TGTGCCAGTAGTAGCGCGGGGAGCTCCTATAATTCACCCCTCCACTTT. Translation: CASSSAGSSYNSPLHF.

Written as DNA, the CDR3 is TGTGCCAGCCTTAAACATCAGGTGAACACTGAAGCTTTCTTT. This sequence encodes CASLKHQVNTEAFF. V usage is TRBV6-6 and J usage is TRBJ1-1; D not resolved. This CDR3 has 14 residues. V lost 8 bases, J lost 0 bases, and 13 bases lay in between. Germline V CDR1 and CDR2: MNHNY, SVGAGI (reference sequence).

The chain has TRBV11-2 and TRBJ2-7; maybe TRBD1 (6 bases). Trimming took 1 base from V and 3 from J, leaving 7 bases between them. There are 13 residues in the CDR3. Germline CDR1 reads SGHAT; CDR2 reads FQNNGV. The CDR3: CASSLVQGYEQYF. CDR3 nucleotide sequence: TGTGCCAGCAGCTTAGTACAGGGCTACGAGCAGTACTTC.

V is TRBV2 and J is TRBJ1-1; D may be TRBD1 (5 bases). CDR3 length: 14 amino acids. Germline V gene lookup returns CDR1 SNHLY and CDR2 FYNNEI. V lost 6 bases, J lost 1 base, and 12 bases lay in between. The CDR3 sequence is CASRPRGENTEAFF. The CDR3 nucleotides read TGTGCCAGCAGGCCAAGGGGTGAGAACACTGAAGCTTTCTTT. Complete variable domain (other parts from reference TRBV2 and TRBJ1-1): EPEVTQTPSHQVTQMGQEVILRCVPISNHLYFYWYRQILGQKVEFLVSFYNNEISEKSEIFDDQFSVERPDGSNFTLKIRSTKLEDSAMYFCASRPRGENTEAFFGQGTRLTVV.